This T cell receptor beta chain derives from a study of CD8 T cells in ankylosing spondylitis. Trimming left V 1 base short and J 1 base short, with 15 bases between. CDR3 length equals 16 residues. The germline V gene has CDR1 DFQATT and CDR2 SNEGSKA (reference sequence). Study-wide results and caveats: Relatively rare in peripheral blood, disease-linked clones were also CD8+. Reported data indicate significant enrichment of disease-linked clones within matched ankylosing spondylitis synovial fluid.

This clonotype was detected ten times or more. What it binds is not known. Using quantitative 5'-RACE with molecular barcodes, the authors made TCR beta libraries. TCRdb ran MiXCR on the 5' RACE reads and lists one entry per CDR3 protein. The sample has about 31,000 distinct CDR3 sequences, more than 5.5% seen once. The clonotype comes from a male donor with ankylosing spondylitis or in good health (not recorded which). The specimen sequenced was blood, either unsorted or a sorted T cell fraction (not recorded which). V and J are TRBV20-1 and TRBJ2-3; D gene ambiguous. The DNA for the CDR3 is TGCAGTGCTAGAGTCGTAGCATATCAGGGCACAGATACGCAGTATTTT. Protein: CSARVVAYQGTDTQYF.